The present entry profiles one TCR beta chain with its context. Germline CDR1 reads LNHDA; CDR2 reads SQIVND (reference sequence). V was clipped by 6 bases and J by 1 base, with 18 bases between them. The CDR3 contains 16 residues. RNA, at about 0.5 to 1 ug, was reverse transcribed with random hexamers. TCR beta CDR3 was amplified by immunoSEQ covering 54 Vbeta and 13 Jbeta. Each CDR3 protein gets one entry after TCRdb re-called the immunoSEQ multiplex PCR reads with MiXCR. The sample records about 130,000 distinct CDR3 sequences, approximately 89% being singletons. This sample is part of a study of CD8 T cells in Susac syndrome. The sequenced target, TCR beta, came from blood CD8+ and CD4+ T cells. The multiple sclerosis control cohort comprised treatment-naive individuals presenting with stable or active relapsing-remitting disease. TEMRA cells were FACS-enriched and CD8+ and CD4+ T cells negatively isolated.

The TCR was taken from a human donor with multiple sclerosis. Input material: CD8+ T cells from PBMCs. V and J are TRBV19 and TRBJ1-1; D is possibly TRBD1 (6 bases). CDR3 in DNA: TGTGCCAGTAGCGAGACCACCGGGACAAAGAACACTGAAGCTTTCTTT. It specifies CASSETTGTKNTEAFF.